Following are 20 T cell receptor beta chains from one sample sequenced in a study of T cells in Graves' hyperthyroidism and ophthalmopathy. Regions amplified from RNA transcripts were the TCR beta CDR3 regions. Initially, a first-round RT-PCR of the TCR CDR3 employed the HTBI primer set. TCRdb fed the multiplex PCR reads into MiXCR, producing one record per CDR3 protein. This table has under 750,000 distinct CDR3 sequences, 18% appearing once. The sequenced sample consisted of blood. Source of these receptors: a woman aged 45 to 65 with Graves' hyperthyroidism that later progressed to Graves' ophthalmopathy.

V and J are TRBV20-1 and TRBJ2-2; 14 nucleotides match TRBD2. The V gene's germline CDR1 is DFQATT and CDR2 SNEGSKA (reference sequence). The J segment lost 6 bases and the V segment lost 5 bases, leaving 2 bases of the junction unmatched. The length of the CDR3 is 14 residues. The CDR3: CSALTSGGAGELFF. CDR3 DNA: TGCAGTGCTTTGACTAGCGGGGGGGCCGGGGAGCTGTTTTTT.

This clonotype has just a few counts. The rearrangement uses TRBV20-1 and TRBJ2-1, with D uncertain. Germline CDR1 and CDR2: DFQATT and SNEGSKA (reference sequence). The ends were cut back, 4 bases at V and 0 bases at J, with 13 bases in the middle. The CDR3 contains 15 residues. The CDR3, as DNA: TGCAGTGCTACGGACCAGCATAGCTCCTACAATGAGCAGTTCTTC. Amino acid sequence: CSATDQHSSYNEQFF.

In this sample, this clonotype turned up a few times. The rearrangement uses TRBV12-3 or TRBV12-4 and TRBJ2-3, with 9 bases aligning to TRBD2. After removal of 4 bases from V and 3 bases from J, the junction contained 5 bases not matched to a gene. The CDR3 runs to 15 residues. The DNA for the CDR3 is TGTGCCAGCAGTTCAGCGGGGGGCGGTACAGATACGCAGTATTTT. Protein: CASSSAGGGTDTQYF.

The sample holds many counts of this clonotype. This chain links TRBV12-3 or TRBV12-4 with TRBJ1-1; D uncertain. The CDR3 has 13 residues. The V gene lost 3 bases and the J gene lost 6 bases, with 11 bases spanning the gap. In DNA form, the CDR3 reads TGTGCCAGCAGTTTTCCGGGAGAGGCTGAAGCTTTCTTT. Amino acid sequence: CASSFPGEAEAFF.

This clonotype was seen only a few times. The chain joins TRBV6-1 to TRBJ1-5; possibly TRBD1 for D (6 bases). Deletions cut 3 bases from V and 7 bases from J, with 13 bases between. There are 14 residues in the CDR3. The germline V gene encodes CDR1 MNHNS and CDR2 SASEGT. The CDR3 spells CASSETGTNQPQHF. The CDR3 DNA follows: TGTGCCAGCAGTGAGACCGGGACAAACCAGCCCCAGCATTTT.

This chain uses TRBV4-2 with TRBJ2-1, with 7 nucleotides matching TRBD2. There are 18 residues in the CDR3. From germline, CDR1 is LGHNA and CDR2 YNFKEQ. The V gene end was trimmed by 2 bases and the J gene end by 0 bases; junction bases not matched to a gene: 10. The CDR3 here is CASSQFQAGSYSYNEQFF. CDR3 coding DNA: TGTGCCAGCAGCCAATTTCAAGCGGGGTCATACTCCTACAATGAGCAGTTCTTC.

The chain carries TRBV20-1 and TRBJ2-7; D ambiguous. Germline V gives CDR1 DFQATT, CDR2 SNEGSKA (reference sequence). The CDR3 loop spans 12 amino acids. Trimming took off 5 bases at V and 6 bases at J, with 14 bases between the two ends. CDR3 sequence (DNA): TGCAGTGCTCTTAGGTCCAGGTCCGAGCAGTACTTC. Translation gives CSALRSRSEQYF.

The V call is TRBV19, the J call TRBJ1-5, with D perhaps matching TRBD1 (6 bases). Germline-derived CDR1 and CDR2 are LNHDA and SQIVND (reference sequence). The CDR3 contains 15 residues. Trimming cost V 5 bases and J 6 bases, with 17 bases left between them. The CDR3 nucleotides are TGTGCCAGTAGTCCCGTACAGGGAGGAGGTCAGCCCCAGCATTTT. Its translation is CASSPVQGGGQPQHF. Based on the CDR3 plus reference TRBV19 and TRBJ1-5, the full variable domain is DGGITQSPKYLFRKEGQNVTLSCEQNLNHDAMYWYRQDPGQGLRLIYYSQIVNDFQKGDIAEGYSVSREKKESFPLTVTSAQKNPTAFYLCASSPVQGGGQPQHFGDGTRLSIL.

The chain has TRBV5-6 and TRBJ1-4; D ambiguous. The CDR3 has 16 amino acids. Trimming removed 6 bases at V and 0 bases at J, with 15 bases between. Germline-derived CDR1 and CDR2 are SGHDT and YYEEEE. In DNA, the CDR3 is TGTGCCAGCAACTTCCGGACCGCCGCAACTAATGAAAAACTGTTTTTT. Translation: CASNFRTAATNEKLFF.

This clonotype came up many times. The chain employs TRBV20-1 and TRBJ1-2; D uncertain. V shed 3 bases and J shed 2 bases, with 13 bases lying between them. The CDR3 contains 14 residues. Germline CDR1 DFQATT, CDR2 SNEGSKA (reference sequence). For the CDR3, the DNA is TGCAGTGCTAGCATGGCGGGAGAAAACTATGGCTACACCTTC. This sequence encodes CSASMAGENYGYTF.

Many counts were recorded for this clonotype. The rearrangement links TRBV20-1 to TRBJ2-7; maybe TRBD2 (5 bases). V lost 6 bases to trimming and J lost 0 bases, with 15 bases between them. This CDR3 is built from 14 residues. CDR1 and CDR2 from the germline V gene are DFQATT and SNEGSKA (reference sequence). The CDR3 DNA is TGCAGTGCCCCCATGGGAGTTAGCTCCTACGAGCAGTACTTC. It translates to CSAPMGVSSYEQYF.

This clonotype was recorded a few times. CDR3 protein: CASTRGKNSNQPQHF. The CDR3 DNA follows: TGTGCCAGCACAAGGGGAAAGAATAGCAATCAGCCCCAGCATTTT. J is TRBJ1-5 and V is TRBV6-1, with a tentative D call TRBD1 (5 bases). The CDR3 contains 15 residues. CDR1 MNHNS and CDR2 SASEGT come from the germline V gene. Trimming took 7 bases from V and 0 from J, leaving 13 bases between them.

At least ten counts were recorded for this clonotype. The chain links TRBV2 to TRBJ2-5, with D possibly TRBD1 on 5 matching bases. The CDR3 sequence is 12 residues long. Trimming took off 7 bases at V and 2 bases at J, with 8 bases between the two ends. Germline CDR1 and CDR2: SNHLY and FYNNEI. CDR3 bases: TGTGCCAGCAAGACAGAACAAGAGACCCAGTACTTC. Its protein is CASKTEQETQYF.

This clonotype was seen repeatedly, ten times or more. CDR3 nucleotide sequence: TGTGCCATCAGTGAGTCGACAGGCCAATACGAGCAGTACTTC. Residues: CAISESTGQYEQYF. The chain joins TRBV10-3 to TRBJ2-7; D may be TRBD1 (6 bases). The V and J ends lost 0 bases and 4 bases respectively, with 10 bases between them. This CDR3 has 14 amino acids. Per germline, CDR1 ENHRY and CDR2 SYGVKD.

The chain couples TRBV27 to TRBJ2-5; 9 positions agree with TRBD2. The length of the CDR3 is 16 residues. Germline V CDR1 and CDR2: MNHEY, SMNVEV (reference sequence). The ends lost 5 bases at V and 5 bases at J; junction bases unmatched: 12. The CDR3 sequence is CASSNLGTSYEETQYF. CDR3 DNA: TGTGCCAGCAGTAATCTCGGGACTAGCTATGAGGAGACCCAGTACTTC.

V is TRBV6-2 or TRBV6-3 and J is TRBJ2-5, with 10 bases fitting TRBD1. J gave up 4 bases and V 6 bases, and 17 bases lay outside the gene matches. The germline V gene encodes CDR1 MNHEY and CDR2 SVGEGT. CDR3 length equals 18 residues. CDR3 bases: TGTGCCAGCAGCCGCCGGGACAGGGGAGGCAAGATGGGAGAGACCCAGTACTTC. It encodes CASSRRDRGGKMGETQYF.

This clonotype was detected many times. This rearrangement joins TRBV3-1 to TRBJ1-1, with 10 positions matching TRBD1. This CDR3 region has 15 residues. Germline CDR1 is LGHDT and CDR2 is YNNKEL (reference sequence). The V segment lost 2 bases and the J segment 6 bases; nucleotides outside the gene matches: 6. This chain's CDR3 is CASSQRPGQGSEAFF. CDR3 DNA: TGTGCCAGCAGCCAACGTCCGGGACAGGGGTCTGAAGCTTTCTTT.

Ten or more counts support this clonotype. The rearrangement uses TRBV12-3 or TRBV12-4 and TRBJ1-1; D is unclear. Trimming pared 4 bases from V and 1 base from J, leaving 7 bases between. There are 13 residues in the CDR3. CDR3 DNA sequence: TGTGCCAGCAGTTCCCGAGGGAACACTGAAGCTTTCTTT. This codes for CASSSRGNTEAFF.

V and J are TRBV5-1 and TRBJ1-6; 9 nucleotides agree with TRBD1. V shed 4 bases and J 9 bases; nucleotides not matched to a gene: 14. The CDR3 contains 17 residues. Per germline, CDR1 SGHRS and CDR2 YFSETQ. CDR3 residues: CASSRDLDRGTGSPLHF. CDR3 in DNA: TGCGCCAGCAGCCGAGATCTAGACAGGGGGACAGGTTCACCCCTCCACTTT.

J is TRBJ1-5 and V is TRBV6-1, with D tentatively TRBD1 (5 bases). The length of the CDR3 is 16 residues. Trimming took off 5 bases at V and 6 bases at J, with 20 bases between the two ends. Germline-derived CDR1 and CDR2 are MNHNS and SASEGT. CDR3 amino acids: CASSTMLDPGLQPQHF. In DNA form, the CDR3 reads TGTGCCAGCAGTACCATGCTGGACCCGGGACTTCAGCCCCAGCATTTT.